This T cell receptor (beta chain) derives from a study of blood T cell repertoires in COVID-19. Study context: The samples span acute and convalescent COVID-19 from the United States, Italy and Spain. T cells, B-cell-depleted T cells, or PBMCs supplied cDNA or gDNA.

The V gene's germline CDR1 is MGHRA and CDR2 YSYEKL. With 0 bases removed from V and 9 bases from J, the gap between germline ends came to 12 bases. The CDR3 is 15 amino acids. How the authors handled the data: From reference gene primer amplification, estimates of nucleated cell counts were derived. Clones were read by immunoSEQ multiplex PCR, and TCRdb kept only the in-frame ones, dropping some. Clone size and V and J calls were adopted from that table, with D and trimming inferred from the DNA. The sample has 120,000 to 150,000 clones; about three quarters are singletons. Source material: peripheral blood. The source is a man older than 75 with acute or convalescent COVID-19. The genes are TRBV4-1 and TRBJ1-6; no definite D call. The CDR3 here is CASSQDFYGGSPLHF. DNA of the CDR3: TGCGCCAGCAGCCAAGATTTCTACGGTGGTTCACCCCTCCACTTT.